This is a list of T cell receptor beta chains from one sample in a study of cytomegalovirus exposure and HLA in healthy donors. Sequenced by immunoSEQ multiplex PCR; TCRdb stores in-frame clones only, minus some. The sample comprises around 35,000 clones, roughly 76% of which are singletons, and approximately 8.5% rests with the top ten. Material: PBMCs. The origin of the receptors is a woman between 40 and 50 years old in good health and CMV-seronegative. Each CDR3 is given with its conserved first and last residue. Each record gives: J gene, V gene, clone size, D gene, CDR3 protein, CDR3 DNA. D genes are given only for firm matches. Clone sizes are given selectively: once, few, many, or a class where the clone is expanded.

j_gene: TRBJ2-3; v_gene: TRBV5-1; abundance: NA; d_gene: TRBD2; CDR3aa: CASSLVGGGPDTQYF; CDR3nt: TGCGCCAGCAGCTTGGTCGGGGGGGGCCCGGATACGCAGTATTTT
j_gene: TRBJ2-3; v_gene: TRBV11-3; abundance: NA; d_gene: NA; CDR3aa: CASSLDGPGADTQYF; CDR3nt: TGTGCCAGCAGCTTAGATGGGCCAGGGGCAGATACGCAGTATTTT
j_gene: TRBJ2-7; v_gene: TRBV6-6; abundance: NA; d_gene: TRBD1; CDR3aa: CASRPQGYEQYF; CDR3nt: TGTGCCAGCAGGCCACAGGGGTACGAGCAGTACTTC
j_gene: TRBJ1-1; v_gene: TRBV29-1; abundance: NA; d_gene: TRBD1; CDR3aa: CSARDSVIRAFF; CDR3nt: TGCAGCGCCCGGGACAGCGTGATTAGGGCTTTCTTT
j_gene: TRBJ2-3; v_gene: TRBV6-6; abundance: NA; d_gene: NA; CDR3aa: CASSYSHFEGTDTQYF; CDR3nt: TGTGCCAGCAGTTACTCCCACTTTGAGGGCACAGATACGCAGTATTTT
j_gene: TRBJ2-3; v_gene: TRBV19; abundance: few; d_gene: NA; CDR3aa: CASSRTTPRDTDTQYF; CDR3nt: TGTGCCAGTAGTAGGACTACCCCCAGGGACACAGATACGCAGTATTTT
j_gene: TRBJ1-4; v_gene: TRBV5-4; abundance: NA; d_gene: NA; CDR3aa: CASSSQGRGEKLFF; CDR3nt: TGTGCCAGCAGCTCTCAGGGGAGAGGAGAAAAACTGTTTTTT
j_gene: TRBJ1-1; v_gene: TRBV7-8; abundance: NA; d_gene: TRBD1; CDR3aa: CASSNRGRGAVNTEAFF; CDR3nt: TGTGCCAGCAGCAATAGGGGGCGGGGGGCTGTGAACACTGAAGCTTTCTTT
j_gene: TRBJ2-1; v_gene: TRBV28; abundance: NA; d_gene: TRBD2; CDR3aa: CASSFQRGEAYNEQFF; CDR3nt: TGTGCCAGCAGTTTCCAGCGGGGGGAAGCCTACAATGAGCAGTTCTTC
j_gene: TRBJ2-3; v_gene: TRBV7-2; abundance: NA; d_gene: TRBD2; CDR3aa: CASSLAPSGGADTQYF; CDR3nt: TGTGCCAGCAGCTTAGCGCCTAGCGGGGGGGCAGATACGCAGTATTTT
j_gene: TRBJ1-1; v_gene: TRBV9; abundance: once; d_gene: NA; CDR3aa: CASSVESGNEAFF; CDR3nt: TGTGCCAGCAGCGTAGAATCAGGTAATGAAGCTTTCTTT
j_gene: TRBJ1-2; v_gene: TRBV2; abundance: NA; d_gene: TRBD1; CDR3aa: CASNRGDGYTF; CDR3nt: TGTGCCAGCAACAGGGGGGATGGCTACACCTTC
j_gene: TRBJ1-3; v_gene: TRBV6-5; abundance: NA; d_gene: NA; CDR3aa: CASRRSISGNTIYF; CDR3nt: TGTGCCAGCAGACGGTCCATATCTGGAAACACCATATATTTT
j_gene: TRBJ2-7; v_gene: TRBV7-9; abundance: NA; d_gene: TRBD1; CDR3aa: CASSRQGIYEQYF; CDR3nt: TGTGCCAGCAGCCGACAGGGGATCTACGAGCAGTACTTC
j_gene: TRBJ1-1; v_gene: TRBV7-8; abundance: NA; d_gene: TRBD1; CDR3aa: CASSLAWDRRGFF; CDR3nt: TGTGCCAGCAGCTTAGCCTGGGACAGGAGAGGGTTCTTT
j_gene: TRBJ1-1; v_gene: TRBV20-1; abundance: NA; d_gene: NA; CDR3aa: CSAITAVKAFF; CDR3nt: TGCAGTGCTATTACCGCGGTGAAGGCTTTCTTT
j_gene: TRBJ2-3; v_gene: TRBV5-6; abundance: NA; d_gene: NA; CDR3aa: CASSSLGSFSTDTQYF; CDR3nt: TGTGCCAGCAGCAGCTTGGGTAGCTTCTCCACAGATACGCAGTATTTT
j_gene: TRBJ1-1; v_gene: TRBV6-5; abundance: NA; d_gene: TRBD1; CDR3aa: CASRQGSVTSTEAFF; CDR3nt: TGTGCCAGCCGACAGGGGTCGGTGACGTCCACTGAAGCTTTCTTT
j_gene: TRBJ2-4; v_gene: TRBV27; abundance: NA; d_gene: TRBD1; CDR3aa: CASSGTGGGQTAKNIQYF; CDR3nt: TGTGCCAGCAGTGGGACAGGGGGGGGCCAGACGGCCAAAAACATTCAGTACTTC
j_gene: TRBJ2-3; v_gene: TRBV2; abundance: NA; d_gene: NA; CDR3aa: CASSGQEGTDTQYF; CDR3nt: TGTGCCAGCAGTGGTCAGGAGGGCACAGATACGCAGTATTTT
j_gene: TRBJ1-3; v_gene: TRBV5-6; abundance: NA; d_gene: NA; CDR3aa: CASQDTNSGNTIYF; CDR3nt: TGTGCCAGCCAAGACACGAACTCTGGAAACACCATATATTTT
j_gene: TRBJ1-2; v_gene: TRBV6-5; abundance: NA; d_gene: TRBD1; CDR3aa: CASSYSSGGVDYGYTF; CDR3nt: TGTGCCAGCAGTTACTCTTCAGGGGGCGTAGACTATGGCTACACCTTC
j_gene: TRBJ2-2; v_gene: TRBV6-4; abundance: NA; d_gene: NA; CDR3aa: CASRNSPNTGELFF; CDR3nt: TGTGCCAGCAGAAACAGCCCGAACACCGGGGAGCTGTTTTTT
j_gene: TRBJ1-6; v_gene: TRBV2; abundance: NA; d_gene: NA; CDR3aa: CASSDMASNNSPLHF; CDR3nt: TGTGCCAGCAGTGATATGGCTTCGAACAATTCACCCCTCCACTTT
j_gene: TRBJ2-1; v_gene: TRBV7-2; abundance: once; d_gene: TRBD1; CDR3aa: CASRVTGTDYNEQFF; CDR3nt: TGTGCCAGCAGAGTTACCGGGACAGACTACAATGAGCAGTTCTTC
j_gene: TRBJ2-5; v_gene: TRBV13; abundance: NA; d_gene: NA; CDR3aa: CASSLTGFQETQYF; CDR3nt: TGTGCCAGCAGCTTAACGGGATTCCAGGAGACCCAGTACTTC
j_gene: TRBJ2-1; v_gene: TRBV11-2; abundance: NA; d_gene: NA; CDR3aa: CASSLTAEQFF; CDR3nt: TGTGCCAGCAGCCTGACTGCGGAGCAGTTCTTC
j_gene: TRBJ2-5; v_gene: TRBV5-1; abundance: NA; d_gene: TRBD2; CDR3aa: CASSFQRGGRETQYF; CDR3nt: TGCGCCAGCAGCTTCCAACGGGGGGGCCGAGAGACCCAGTACTTC
j_gene: TRBJ1-2; v_gene: TRBV15; abundance: NA; d_gene: NA; CDR3aa: CATSRGSGGAANYGYTF; CDR3nt: TGTGCCACCAGCAGAGGGAGTGGGGGGGCAGCTAACTATGGCTACACCTTC
j_gene: TRBJ2-5; v_gene: TRBV11-1; abundance: NA; d_gene: NA; CDR3aa: CASSLGREETQYF; CDR3nt: TGTGCCAGCAGCTTAGGCAGGGAAGAGACCCAGTACTTC
j_gene: TRBJ1-4; v_gene: TRBV28; abundance: NA; d_gene: NA; CDR3aa: CASRRVPGEKLFF; CDR3nt: TGTGCCAGCAGGAGAGTCCCCGGGGAAAAACTGTTTTTT
j_gene: TRBJ2-3; v_gene: TRBV7-2; abundance: NA; d_gene: TRBD2; CDR3aa: CASSFLPAGGRGDTQYF; CDR3nt: TGTGCCAGCAGCTTTTTACCGGCGGGGGGACGGGGGGATACGCAGTATTTT
j_gene: TRBJ2-6; v_gene: TRBV7-9; abundance: NA; d_gene: TRBD1; CDR3aa: CASSLPTGTAHSGANVLTF; CDR3nt: TGTGCCAGCAGCCTCCCGACCGGGACAGCTCACTCTGGGGCCAACGTCCTGACTTTC
j_gene: TRBJ2-7; v_gene: TRBV2; abundance: once; d_gene: NA; CDR3aa: CASSFYEQYF; CDR3nt: TGTGCCAGCAGTTTCTACGAGCAGTACTTC
j_gene: TRBJ2-3; v_gene: TRBV7-9; abundance: NA; d_gene: NA; CDR3aa: CASSRVGRTDTQYF; CDR3nt: TGTGCCAGCAGCAGGGTTGGGAGAACAGATACGCAGTATTTT
j_gene: TRBJ2-5; v_gene: TRBV9; abundance: NA; d_gene: TRBD2; CDR3aa: CASSVVVAGVLQETQYF; CDR3nt: TGTGCCAGCAGCGTAGTGGTAGCGGGGGTCCTACAAGAGACCCAGTACTTC
j_gene: TRBJ1-4; v_gene: TRBV5-6; abundance: few; d_gene: NA; CDR3aa: CASSFRSLQGKLFF; CDR3nt: TGTGCCAGCAGTTTTCGTAGTCTCCAGGGAAAACTGTTTTTT
j_gene: TRBJ2-1; v_gene: TRBV19; abundance: NA; d_gene: TRBD1; CDR3aa: CASSIVPSTGGRGYEQFF; CDR3nt: TGTGCCAGTAGTATAGTTCCTTCGACAGGGGGCCGAGGATATGAGCAGTTCTTC
j_gene: TRBJ2-1; v_gene: TRBV2; abundance: NA; d_gene: NA; CDR3aa: CASSRGGLSSYNEQFF; CDR3nt: TGTGCCAGCTCTCGCGGGGGCCTTAGCTCCTACAATGAGCAGTTCTTC
j_gene: TRBJ1-4; v_gene: TRBV6-5; abundance: NA; d_gene: NA; CDR3aa: CASSSTATNEKLFF; CDR3nt: TGTGCCAGCAGTTCGACAGCAACTAATGAAAAACTGTTTTTT
j_gene: TRBJ1-1; v_gene: TRBV5-1; abundance: NA; d_gene: TRBD1; CDR3aa: CASSGGTGITEAFF; CDR3nt: TGCGCCAGCAGTGGGGGGACAGGGATAACTGAAGCTTTCTTT
j_gene: TRBJ1-4; v_gene: TRBV5-1; abundance: NA; d_gene: NA; CDR3aa: CASSPGQNEKLFF; CDR3nt: TGCGCCAGCAGCCCCGGACAGAATGAAAAACTGTTTTTT
j_gene: TRBJ2-3; v_gene: TRBV19; abundance: NA; d_gene: NA; CDR3aa: CASRGAFSTDTQYF; CDR3nt: TGTGCCAGTAGGGGGGCTTTCAGCACAGATACGCAGTATTTT
j_gene: TRBJ1-4; v_gene: TRBV6-5; abundance: NA; d_gene: NA; CDR3aa: CASRQNDREREKLFF; CDR3nt: TGTGCCAGCAGGCAAAACGACAGAGAGCGTGAAAAACTGTTTTTT
j_gene: TRBJ2-1; v_gene: TRBV5-8; abundance: NA; d_gene: TRBD1; CDR3aa: CASSLTGATVSEQFF; CDR3nt: TGTGCCAGCAGCTTAACAGGGGCAACGGTCAGTGAGCAGTTCTTC
j_gene: TRBJ2-1; v_gene: TRBV5-1; abundance: once; d_gene: NA; CDR3aa: CASSPGLVSYNEQFF; CDR3nt: TGCGCCAGCAGCCCAGGATTGGTCTCCTACAATGAGCAGTTCTTC
j_gene: TRBJ1-4; v_gene: TRBV2; abundance: NA; d_gene: TRBD1; CDR3aa: CASSRTGQEEKLFF; CDR3nt: TGTGCCAGCAGTAGGACAGGGCAAGAGGAAAAACTGTTTTTT